Following are 25 T cell receptor beta chains from one sample sequenced in a study of blood T cell repertoires in COVID-19. Sequencing used immunoSEQ multiplex PCR; TCRdb keeps in-frame clones, though not all of them. This sample yields nearly 200,000 clones, of which approximately 81% are seen a single time; 20% belongs to the top ten. Input material: peripheral blood. The receptor set was obtained from a human donor in a cohort sampled during active COVID-19.

The chain combines TRBV18 with TRBJ1-1; possibly TRBD1 for D (5 bases). Germline V gives CDR1 KGHSH, CDR2 LQKENI. The CDR3 is 13 residues long. V lost 6 bases and J 1 base, leaving 9 bases between the germline ends. The CDR3 region is CASSFGQNTEAFF. The CDR3, as DNA: TGTGCCAGCTCCTTTGGACAGAACACTGAAGCTTTCTTT. Full variable domain (outside the CDR3, taken from reference TRBV18 and TRBJ1-1): NAGVMQNPRHLVRRRGQEARLRCSPMKGHSHVYWYRQLPEEGLKFMVYLQKENIIDESGMPKERFSAEFPKEGPSILRIQQVVRGDSAAYFCASSFGQNTEAFFGQGTRLTVV.

V and J are TRBV9 and TRBJ2-3, with 8 bases lining up with TRBD2. The V segment lost 0 bases and the J segment 0 bases; nucleotides outside the gene matches: 3. The CDR3 consists of 16 residues. From germline, CDR1 is SGDLS and CDR2 YYNGEE. CDR3 region: CASSVAPSGSTDTQYF. CDR3 coding DNA: TGTGCCAGCAGCGTAGCTCCTAGCGGGAGCACAGATACGCAGTATTTT.

The chain joins TRBV14 to TRBJ1-1; D unclear. The CDR3 spans 13 residues. Germline V gene sequence: CDR1 SGHDN, CDR2 FVKESK. V gave up 4 bases and J gave up 3 bases, with 9 bases separating them. The CDR3 DNA sequence: TGTGCCAGCAGCCGAGGCGGTGACACTGAAGCTTTCTTT. Protein product: CASSRGGDTEAFF.

The chain combines TRBV24-1 with TRBJ2-5; TRBD2 might be the D (7 bases). CDR1 and CDR2 from the germline V gene are KGHDR and SFDVKD. Trimming removed 5 bases from V and 5 bases from J, with 17 bases in between. The CDR3 length is 15 residues. The CDR3 reads CATSAVGGPGETQYF. CDR3 in DNA: TGTGCCACCAGTGCTGTGGGGGGGCCCGGGGAGACCCAGTACTTC.

The rearrangement links TRBV27 to TRBJ2-6; D is ambiguous. V lost 6 bases and J 4 bases, leaving 19 bases between the germline ends. CDR3 size: 17 residues. Germline CDR1 is MNHEY and CDR2 is SMNVEV (reference sequence). The DNA of the CDR3 is TGTGCCAGCAGACCCGTAACGTCCGGGTGGGGGGCCAACGTCCTGACTTTC. It specifies CASRPVTSGWGANVLTF.

The chain couples TRBV10-3 to TRBJ2-3, with D possibly being TRBD2 (5 bases). V was cut by 6 bases and J by 2 bases, with 9 bases left in between. Germline CDR1 reads ENHRY; CDR2 reads SYGVKD. The CDR3 extends over 13 amino acids. The CDR3 nucleotides read TGTGCCATCAGGACGGGATACACAGATACGCAGTATTTT. Translated: CAIRTGYTDTQYF.

At least ten counts were recorded for this clone. This chain links TRBV25-1 with TRBJ1-1, with D perhaps matching TRBD1 (5 bases). CDR3 length: 13 amino acids. With 0 bases removed from V and 5 bases from J, the gap between germline ends came to 7 bases. CDR1 is MGHDK and CDR2 is SYGVNS in the germline V gene. CDR3 DNA: TGTGCCAGCAGTGAATACAGGGAAACTGAAGCTTTCTTT. Its protein is CASSEYRETEAFF.

The chain combines TRBV9 with TRBJ2-2, with a tentative D call TRBD1 (5 bases). CDR3 length: 13 residues. Trimming pared 2 bases from V and 4 bases from J, leaving 6 bases between. Germline V gives CDR1 SGDLS, CDR2 YYNGEE. The CDR3 loop is CASSVQGTGELFF. Written as DNA, the CDR3 is TGTGCCAGCAGCGTTCAGGGCACCGGGGAGCTGTTTTTT.

The CDR3 reads CASSPSAGSGTGELFF. The CDR3 DNA reads as TGTGCCAGCTCACCCTCGGCGGGATCGGGCACCGGGGAGCTGTTTTTT. The chain employs TRBV18 and TRBJ2-2, with D possibly TRBD2 on 6 matching bases. Per germline, CDR1 KGHSH and CDR2 LQKENI. Trimming removed 3 bases from V and 4 bases from J, with 15 bases in between. The CDR3 sequence is 16 residues long.

The chain is built from TRBV4-1 and TRBJ2-6, with D uncertain. The CDR3 spans 18 residues. The ends were cut back, 2 bases at V and 3 bases at J, with 17 bases in the middle. The germline V gene has CDR1 MGHRA and CDR2 YSYEKL. The CDR3 loop reads CASSQIQVLMDGANVLTF. CDR3 sequence (DNA): TGCGCCAGCAGCCAAATCCAGGTTTTAATGGATGGGGCCAACGTCCTGACTTTC.

The J gene is TRBJ2-7, the V gene TRBV27, with 14 bases identical to TRBD2. The V gene end was trimmed by 9 bases and the J gene end by 3 bases; junction bases not matched to a gene: 16. CDR1 MNHEY and CDR2 SMNVEV come from the germline V gene (reference sequence). The CDR3 sequence is 18 residues long. This chain's CDR3 is CASAKRPGLAGVVYEQYF. In nucleotides, the CDR3 is TGTGCCAGTGCAAAAAGGCCGGGACTAGCGGGAGTAGTCTACGAGCAGTACTTC.

The rearrangement uses TRBV2 and TRBJ1-5; D gene ambiguous. The CDR3 contains 14 residues. Per germline, CDR1 SNHLY and CDR2 FYNNEI. V shed 2 bases and J shed 1 base, with 6 bases lying between them. In nucleotides, the CDR3 is TGTGCCAGCAGTGAACTCAGGAGCAATCAGCCCCAGCATTTT. Its protein is CASSELRSNQPQHF. Using reference TRBV2 and TRBJ1-5 for the parts outside the CDR3, the full variable domain is EPEVTQTPSHQVTQMGQEVILRCVPISNHLYFYWYRQILGQKVEFLVSFYNNEISEKSEIFDDQFSVERPDGSNFTLKIRSTKLEDSAMYFCASSELRSNQPQHFGDGTRLSIL.

J is TRBJ1-5 and V is TRBV28; D unclear. The V end was cut by 3 bases, the J end by 2 bases, with 11 bases between. Germline CDR1 and CDR2: MDHEN and SYDVKM. The length of the CDR3 is 15 residues. The CDR3 DNA reads as TGTGCCAGCAGTTTTAGCAATCGAGGCAATCAGCCCCAGCATTTT. Translation gives CASSFSNRGNQPQHF. Full variable domain (remainder filled in from reference TRBV28 and TRBJ1-5): DVKVTQSSRYLVKRTGEKVFLECVQDMDHENMFWYRQDPGLGLRLIYFSYDVKMKEKGDIPEGYSVSREKKERFSLILESASTNQTSMYLCASSFSNRGNQPQHFGDGTRLSIL.

This rearrangement joins TRBV14 to TRBJ2-1; a weak D match, TRBD2 (6 bases). Germline V gene sequence: CDR1 SGHDN, CDR2 FVKESK. V lost 6 bases, J lost 7 bases, and 10 bases lay in between. This CDR3 spans 12 amino acids. Written as DNA, the CDR3 is TGTGCCAGCAGGGGACTGGGAAATGAGCAGTTCTTC. This translates into CASRGLGNEQFF.

The rearrangement joins TRBV27 to TRBJ2-7; 7 nucleotides align to TRBD2. Germline trimming cut 2 bases from V and 7 bases from J; bases unmatched to any gene: 20. The CDR3 is 18 amino acids. Germline V CDR1 and CDR2: MNHEY, SMNVEV (reference sequence). The CDR3 coding sequence is TGTGCCAGCAGTTTACCCCCCCTAGCGGAAGCATCTCCCCGGGAGCAGTACTTC. Its translation: CASSLPPLAEASPREQYF.

V usage is TRBV28 and J usage is TRBJ1-5, with D possibly being TRBD1 (6 bases). Germline CDR1 MDHEN, CDR2 SYDVKM. Trimming shortened V by 5 bases and J by 7 bases, and 21 bases separated the two germline ends. The CDR3 is 16 amino acids. The CDR3 reads CASSPPGGSSGQPQHF. The CDR3 nucleotides read TGTGCCAGCAGTCCACCGGGGGGCAGTTCGGGCCAGCCCCAGCATTTT. Complete variable domain (other parts from reference TRBV28 and TRBJ1-5): DVKVTQSSRYLVKRTGEKVFLECVQDMDHENMFWYRQDPGLGLRLIYFSYDVKMKEKGDIPEGYSVSREKKERFSLILESASTNQTSMYLCASSPPGGSSGQPQHFGDGTRLSIL.

The chain joins TRBV2 to TRBJ2-7, with 9 bases matching TRBD2. CDR3 length: 13 amino acids. V shed 8 bases and J 6 bases; nucleotides not matched to a gene: 8. From germline, CDR1 is SNHLY and CDR2 FYNNEI. The CDR3 region has the DNA TGTGCCAGCGGGCGGGGGGGACTTCGCGAGCAGTACTTC. Its translation: CASGRGGLREQYF.

The rearrangement links TRBV9 to TRBJ2-3; possibly TRBD2 for D (6 bases). Germline CDR1 reads SGDLS; CDR2 reads YYNGEE. V was pared by 2 bases and J by 2 bases, with 12 bases between. This CDR3 region has 15 residues. The CDR3 loop is CASSVSSGYTDTQYF. As DNA, the CDR3 is TGTGCCAGCAGCGTCAGTAGCGGATACACAGATACGCAGTATTTT.

This chain joins TRBV15 and TRBJ2-7, with a weak D call TRBD2 (7 bases). Germline lookup yields CDR1 LNHNV and CDR2 YYDKDF (reference sequence). V shed 0 bases and J shed 4 bases, with 13 bases lying between them. This CDR3 spans 15 amino acids. The DNA of the CDR3 is TGTGCCACCAGCAGAGATAAAGGGGGGGGTTACGAGCAGTACGTC. Protein sequence: CATSRDKGGGYEQYV.

The chain is built from TRBV7-9 and TRBJ2-3, with D possibly being TRBD1 (5 bases). This CDR3 comprises 17 residues. Germline V lookup: CDR1 SEHNR, CDR2 FQNEAQ (reference sequence). Trimming cost V 7 bases and J 0 bases, with 20 bases left between them. The CDR3 nucleotides read TGTGCCAGCACCCAAGACAGAGTTTATCCCAGCACAGATACGCAGTATTTT. Translated, it gives CASTQDRVYPSTDTQYF.

DNA for the CDR3: TGTGCCAGCAGCGTAGTCGGGTCCTACTATGGCTACACCTTC. Protein product: CASSVVGSYYGYTF. V usage is TRBV9 and J usage is TRBJ1-2; D remains ambiguous. The germline CDR1 and CDR2 sequences are SGDLS and YYNGEE. V lost 0 bases and J 3 bases, leaving 9 bases between the germline ends. The CDR3 length is 14 residues. The entire variable domain, with the rest obtained from reference TRBV9 and TRBJ1-2, is as follows: DSGVTQTPKHLITATGQRVTLRCSPRSGDLSVYWYQQSLDQGLQFLIQYYNGEERAKGNILERFSAQQFPDLHSELNLSSLELGDSALYFCASSVVGSYYGYTFGSGTRLTVV.

The V and J genes are TRBV19 and TRBJ1-5, with D possibly being TRBD1 (5 bases). Germline CDR1 reads LNHDA; CDR2 reads SQIVND (reference sequence). The V and J ends lost 6 bases and 5 bases respectively, with 11 bases between them. This CDR3 is 13 amino acids long. The chain's CDR3 is CASSRQYHQPQHF. DNA of the CDR3: TGTGCCAGTAGCCGACAGTATCATCAGCCCCAGCATTTT.

This clone occurred many times. The J gene is TRBJ2-4, the V gene TRBV19, with a weak D call TRBD2 (5 bases). The CDR3 has 14 residues. V dropped 5 bases and J dropped 8 bases, with 16 bases sitting between them. CDR1 is LNHDA, CDR2 SQIVND, per germline (reference sequence). CDR3 bases: TGTGCCAGTAGTTCTTACGGGATCTTTGACATTCAGTACTTC. Translation gives CASSSYGIFDIQYF.

The chain joins TRBV5-1 to TRBJ2-5; a weak D match, TRBD1 (5 bases). The germline gives CDR1 SGHRS, CDR2 YFSETQ. Trimming shortened V by 0 bases and J by 1 base, and 7 bases separated the two germline ends. The CDR3 spans 14 residues. DNA for the CDR3: TGCGCCAGCAGCTTGGGGACATCCCAAGAGACCCAGTACTTC. It codes for CASSLGTSQETQYF.

This clone came up many times. The J gene is TRBJ2-7, the V gene TRBV7-9, with 7 bases matching TRBD2. The CDR3 consists of 16 residues. In germline, CDR1 is SEHNR, CDR2 FQNEAQ (reference sequence). V shed 1 base and J 4 bases; nucleotides not matched to a gene: 10. DNA for the CDR3: TGTGCCAGCAGCTTAGGGGAGACGGGAGGAGGATACGAGCAGTACTTC. Translated: CASSLGETGGGYEQYF.